The rows below give T cell receptor beta chains drawn from one sample of a study of blood T cell repertoires in COVID-19. Using immunoSEQ multiplex PCR, the repertoire was profiled, and TCRdb retains in-frame clones only, with some absent. Among approximately 100,000 clones listed, over 75% were seen once. What was sequenced was peripheral blood. These receptors were collected from a human donor in a cohort sampled during active COVID-19. Each CDR3 is given with its conserved first and last residue. D genes are given only for firm matches. The listing skips clone size in some rows; elsewhere it reads once, few, many or a size class.

cdr3_nt	cdr3_aa	v_call	clone_size	j_call	d_call
TGTGCCAGCTCACCCGGGACAGATGGGAACGAGCAGTACTTC	CASSPGTDGNEQYF	TRBV18	few	TRBJ2-7	TRBD1
TGCAGCGTTGAAGTAGGGGGACAGGGCCGAACAGATACGCAGTATTTT	CSVEVGGQGRTDTQYF	TRBV29-1	NA	TRBJ2-3	TRBD1
TGTGCCACCAGCAGAGACAGAGGCACCGGGGAGCTGTTTTTT	CATSRDRGTGELFF	TRBV15	NA	TRBJ2-2	NA
TGTCCGACTAGCGCAACCGGGGAGCTGTTTTTT	CPTSATGELFF	TRBV27	NA	TRBJ2-2	TRBD2
TGTGCCAGCAGCACCCAACAGTATGGCTACACCTTC	CASSTQQYGYTF	TRBV5-6	NA	TRBJ1-2	NA
TGTGCCAGCAGTGTCGGGACTAGCGGGAGCCCCTACGAGCAGTACTTC	CASSVGTSGSPYEQYF	TRBV28	NA	TRBJ2-7	TRBD2
TGTGCCAGCAGAACTTTAGCGGAAGCCCCCAATGAGCAGTTCTTC	CASRTLAEAPNEQFF	TRBV28	NA	TRBJ2-1	NA
TGTGCCAGCAGTTTCACGAATGATCGGACTAGCGGGAGCACGCAGTTCTTC	CASSFTNDRTSGSTQFF	TRBV6-2/TRBV6-3	NA	TRBJ2-1	TRBD2
TGCGCCAGCAGCCAAGATCAGGACTACCCGAGGGAGACCCAGTACTTC	CASSQDQDYPRETQYF	TRBV4-3	NA	TRBJ2-5	NA
TGTGCCAGATGCCGAATGCCTGGGCACCATTCGAGAAACACCATATATTTT	CARCRMPGHHSRNTIYF	TRBV5-3	NA	TRBJ1-3	NA
TGTGCCAGTAGTATCTCACAGGGGAGAAATTCACCCCTCCACTTT	CASSISQGRNSPLHF	TRBV19	few	TRBJ1-6	TRBD1
TGTGCCAGCAGTTTATTAGTCGATACTAGAAACACCATATATTTT	CASSLLVDTRNTIYF	TRBV7-2	NA	TRBJ1-3	NA
TGTGCCAGCTCACATATTCCGGGACAGGGGATCAACACCATATATTTT	CASSHIPGQGINTIYF	TRBV18	NA	TRBJ1-3	TRBD1
TGTGCCAGCAGCTTAGAATCCGGGAATACCTACAATGAGCAGTTCTTC	CASSLESGNTYNEQFF	TRBV7-2	NA	TRBJ2-1	NA
TGCGCCAGCAGCTTGTGGCAGGGTGGGGGCACAGATACGCAGTATTTT	CASSLWQGGGTDTQYF	TRBV5-1	NA	TRBJ2-3	NA
TGTGCCAGCAAATTCCTCTTGGGGGGAGCAGAGACCCAGTACTTC	CASKFLLGGAETQYF	TRBV28	NA	TRBJ2-5	NA
TGTGCCAGCAGCTTCTCCAGACTCCTGGCGGACTATGGCTACACCTTC	CASSFSRLLADYGYTF	TRBV5-4	once	TRBJ1-2	NA
TGTGCCAGCAGCTTAGCTTCCCCCAGACAGGGACCAGATACGCAGTATTTT	CASSLASPRQGPDTQYF	TRBV7-2	NA	TRBJ2-3	TRBD1
TGCGCCAGCAGCCCCCGGGAAGATGGCTACACCTTC	CASSPREDGYTF	TRBV5-1	NA	TRBJ1-2	NA
TGTGCCAGCAGCCGCGGGGCAGGAAGGTCGAATGAGCAGTTCTTC	CASSRGAGRSNEQFF	TRBV11-2	NA	TRBJ2-1	NA
TGTGCCAGCTCACTCTCGGGACAGCCTTATCAGCCCCAGCATTTT	CASSLSGQPYQPQHF	TRBV18	NA	TRBJ1-5	TRBD1
TGTGCCAGCAGCTTAGGGGCGGGACAGTATAATTCACCCCTCCACTTT	CASSLGAGQYNSPLHF	TRBV11-2	NA	TRBJ1-6	TRBD1
TGTGCCATCAGTGAGTCCAACAGGGAAATTTATGGCTACACCTTC	CAISESNREIYGYTF	TRBV10-3	NA	TRBJ1-2	NA
TGTGCCAGTAGTATAGATGGTAGCGGGAGGCTTCAAGAGACCCAGTACTTC	CASSIDGSGRLQETQYF	TRBV19	NA	TRBJ2-5	TRBD2
TGTGCCAGTAGTATAGTCTTAGCCAACACAGATACGCAGTATTTT	CASSIVLANTDTQYF	TRBV19	NA	TRBJ2-3	NA
TGTGCCACCAGCAGGGGGGGAGACACTGAAGCTTTCTTT	CATSRGGDTEAFF	TRBV15	NA	TRBJ1-1	NA
TGTGCCAGCAGTAGCGGTTTTTCCTACAATGAGCAGTTCTTC	CASSSGFSYNEQFF	TRBV27	NA	TRBJ2-1	NA
TGTGCCAGCAGGGGACGGGAGAATCAGCCCCAGCATTTT	CASRGRENQPQHF	TRBV6-5	NA	TRBJ1-5	NA
TGTGCCAGCAGCTTAAACCGCGTGCAGTCCCGACAGGGGGAAAAACTGTTTTTT	CASSLNRVQSRQGEKLFF	TRBV7-6	NA	TRBJ1-4	TRBD1
TGTGCTAGTGTTCAAGGTTGGGGAGACACTGAAGCTTTCTTT	CASVQGWGDTEAFF	TRBV12-5	NA	TRBJ1-1	NA
TGTGCCAGCAGCGGCGGGTCATCTAAACGATCTGGGGCCAACGTCCTGACTTTC	CASSGGSSKRSGANVLTF	TRBV9	NA	TRBJ2-6	NA
TGTGCCAGTAGTGGACAGGGATTTGTCAATCAGCCCCAGCATTTT	CASSGQGFVNQPQHF	TRBV19	NA	TRBJ1-5	TRBD1
TGCGCCAGCAGCTATAGCACGGGGAACGCTTTCTTT	CASSYSTGNAFF	TRBV5-1	NA	TRBJ1-1	NA
TGTGCCAGCGGGACACCCAACACCGGGGAGCTGTTTTTT	CASGTPNTGELFF	TRBV2	NA	TRBJ2-2	NA
TGTGCCAGCAGTCTCATGGGATTTACGCGGGGGCGCGAGACCCAGTACTTC	CASSLMGFTRGRETQYF	TRBV5-4	once	TRBJ2-5	NA
TGCGCCAGCAACCCCACCGGACAGGGGGCCTACAATGAGCAGTTCTTC	CASNPTGQGAYNEQFF	TRBV5-1	NA	TRBJ2-1	TRBD1
TGTGCCAGCAGCACAACTAGCGACTCTAGCACAGATACGCAGTATTTT	CASSTTSDSSTDTQYF	TRBV9	NA	TRBJ2-3	TRBD2
TGTGCCAGCAGCCAAGTTCCAGGAAGCACAGATACGCAGTATTTT	CASSQVPGSTDTQYF	TRBV14	NA	TRBJ2-3	NA
TGCAGCGTTTTCTCTCACGGGACTAGTATACAAGAGACCCAGTACTTC	CSVFSHGTSIQETQYF	TRBV29-1	NA	TRBJ2-5	TRBD2
TGTGCCACCAGCAGGGTCGGGACTTATAATTCACCCCTCCACTTT	CATSRVGTYNSPLHF	TRBV15	few	TRBJ1-6	NA
TGTGCCAGCAGCGTACAGGGCTCCTACGAGCAGTACTTC	CASSVQGSYEQYF	TRBV7-2	NA	TRBJ2-7	NA
TGTGCCAGCAGTAGGGGACTAGCGGACTCCTACGAGCAGTACTTC	CASSRGLADSYEQYF	TRBV6-6	NA	TRBJ2-7	TRBD2